This TCR beta chain was found in a study of T cells in Graves' hyperthyroidism and ophthalmopathy. Germline values: CDR1 SGHTA, CDR2 FQGNSA. The CDR3 covers 16 residues. V gave up 5 bases and J gave up 2 bases, with 19 bases separating them. Hyperthyroidism in the patients, aged 18 to 65, was newly diagnosed and under 2 months in duration. This clonotype was observed at least ten times. Authors of the study amplified TCR beta CDR3 regions from RNA transcripts. The study used the HTBI primer set for a first-round RT-PCR of the TCR CDR3. TCRdb used MiXCR to reprocess the multiplex PCR reads, holding one entry per CDR3 protein. The data contain about 210,000 distinct CDR3 sequences, 17% of them singletons.

The chain recombines TRBV7-2 with TRBJ2-7; the D gene is possibly TRBD2 (6 bases). This sequence was found in a man in his forties or fifties with Graves' hyperthyroidism. The material sequenced was blood. CDR3 DNA sequence: TGTGCCAGCAGCCCAAGGAGGTCAGGGACTCCCTACGAGCAGTACTTC. Its protein product is CASSPRRSGTPYEQYF.